Listed below are T cell receptor beta chains from one sample, sequenced in a study of beta chain features in type 1 diabetes. Generated by immunoSEQ multiplex PCR, the TCRdb table keeps only in-frame clones and is missing some. The sample has 350,000 to 450,000 clones; roughly 16% are singletons. Sequencing input: naive CD4+ T cells from blood. The source of these receptors is a woman under 30 in good health. Both conserved end residues are part of each CDR3. D genes are given only for firm matches. Size tells how often a clone was seen (once, few, many) or the class of an expanded clone, and some rows leave it out.

d_gene: -
v_gene: TRBV5-1
j_gene: TRBJ2-7
abundance: few
CDR3aa: CASSLIVLTGSAYEQYF
CDR3nt: TGCGCCAGCAGCTTGATAGTTTTAACGGGAAGCGCCTACGAGCAGTACTTC

d_gene: -
v_gene: TRBV11-3
j_gene: TRBJ2-1
abundance: few
CDR3aa: CASSLQGTTYNEQFF
CDR3nt: TGTGCCAGCAGCTTACAGGGGACGACATACAATGAGCAGTTCTTC

d_gene: TRBD2
v_gene: TRBV19
j_gene: TRBJ2-7
abundance: -
CDR3aa: CASSAPGLAYEQYF
CDR3nt: TGTGCCAGTAGTGCCCCGGGACTAGCGTACGAGCAGTACTTC

d_gene: -
v_gene: TRBV29-1
j_gene: TRBJ1-1
abundance: few
CDR3aa: CSVAGQGPVEAFF
CDR3nt: TGCAGCGTTGCGGGGCAGGGGCCAGTTGAAGCTTTCTTT

d_gene: -
v_gene: TRBV5-1
j_gene: TRBJ2-5
abundance: -
CDR3aa: CASSLQAGGETQYF
CDR3nt: TGCGCCAGCAGCTTGCAGGCGGGTGGAGAGACCCAGTACTTC

d_gene: TRBD1
v_gene: TRBV4-1
j_gene: TRBJ1-1
abundance: -
CDR3aa: CASSHVRTGGDEAFF
CDR3nt: TGCGCCAGCAGCCATGTTCGGACAGGTGGTGATGAAGCTTTCTTT

d_gene: TRBD2
v_gene: TRBV25-1
j_gene: TRBJ2-7
abundance: -
CDR3aa: CASSESTSGSYREQYF
CDR3nt: TGTGCCAGCAGTGAATCGACTAGCGGGAGTTACCGGGAGCAGTACTTC

d_gene: -
v_gene: TRBV30
j_gene: TRBJ2-3
abundance: few
CDR3aa: CAWSDSGSADTQYF
CDR3nt: TGTGCCTGGAGCGACTCCGGGAGCGCAGATACGCAGTATTTT

d_gene: -
v_gene: TRBV7-6
j_gene: TRBJ2-3
abundance: few
CDR3aa: CASSLGTYTDTQYF
CDR3nt: TGTGCCAGCAGCTTAGGGACATACACAGATACGCAGTATTTT

d_gene: TRBD1
v_gene: TRBV5-1
j_gene: TRBJ2-4
abundance: few
CDR3aa: CASSSGQGTNIQYF
CDR3nt: TGCGCCAGCAGCTCTGGACAGGGCACGAACATTCAGTACTTC

d_gene: -
v_gene: TRBV5-1
j_gene: TRBJ2-7
abundance: few
CDR3aa: CASSLDRSEQYF
CDR3nt: TGCGCCAGCAGCTTGGACAGATCCGAGCAGTACTTC

d_gene: TRBD1
v_gene: TRBV6-6
j_gene: TRBJ2-7
abundance: -
CDR3aa: CASRETGGRDEQYF
CDR3nt: TGTGCCAGCAGGGAAACAGGGGGACGGGACGAGCAGTACTTC

d_gene: TRBD1
v_gene: TRBV6-1
j_gene: TRBJ2-4
abundance: few
CDR3aa: CASSEGTGLYIQYF
CDR3nt: TGTGCCAGCAGTGAAGGGACAGGGCTCTACATTCAGTACTTC

d_gene: TRBD2
v_gene: TRBV7-2
j_gene: TRBJ2-7
abundance: few
CDR3aa: CASSLGSRGEGYEQYF
CDR3nt: TGTGCCAGCAGCTTAGGGTCGAGAGGGGAGGGCTACGAGCAGTACTTC

d_gene: -
v_gene: TRBV4-1
j_gene: TRBJ1-1
abundance: -
CDR3aa: CASSQYRGNTEAFF
CDR3nt: TGCGCCAGCAGCCAGTATAGGGGGAACACTGAAGCTTTCTTT

d_gene: -
v_gene: TRBV14
j_gene: TRBJ2-1
abundance: -
CDR3aa: CASSHTSRYNEQFF
CDR3nt: TGTGCCAGCAGCCATACTAGCAGATACAATGAGCAGTTCTTC

d_gene: TRBD2
v_gene: TRBV6-5
j_gene: TRBJ2-2
abundance: -
CDR3aa: CASSYGREGTGELFF
CDR3nt: TGTGCCAGCAGTTACGGAAGGGAGGGTACCGGGGAGCTGTTTTTT

d_gene: TRBD2
v_gene: TRBV7-2
j_gene: TRBJ2-2
abundance: -
CDR3aa: CASSRTSGSPKNTGELFF
CDR3nt: TGTGCCAGCAGCCGGACTAGCGGGAGTCCCAAGAACACCGGGGAGCTGTTTTTT

d_gene: -
v_gene: TRBV18
j_gene: TRBJ1-2
abundance: -
CDR3aa: CASSPNRDGAYGYTF
CDR3nt: TGTGCCAGCTCACCAAACAGGGACGGGGCCTATGGCTACACCTTC

d_gene: TRBD2
v_gene: TRBV6-6
j_gene: TRBJ2-3
abundance: -
CDR3aa: CASRGREGGTDTQYF
CDR3nt: TGTGCCAGCAGGGGGAGGGAGGGAGGTACAGATACGCAGTATTTT

d_gene: TRBD1
v_gene: TRBV30
j_gene: TRBJ1-2
abundance: -
CDR3aa: CAWSVRQGLGYTF
CDR3nt: TGTGCCTGGAGTGTACGACAGGGCTTAGGCTACACCTTC

d_gene: -
v_gene: TRBV19
j_gene: TRBJ1-1
abundance: -
CDR3aa: CASSIGALNTEAFF
CDR3nt: TGTGCCAGTAGTATAGGGGCCCTGAACACTGAAGCTTTCTTT

d_gene: -
v_gene: TRBV20-1
j_gene: TRBJ2-1
abundance: few
CDR3aa: CSARLSSTQFF
CDR3nt: TGCAGTGCTAGACTATCTAGTACTCAGTTCTTC

d_gene: TRBD1
v_gene: TRBV29-1
j_gene: TRBJ1-3
abundance: -
CDR3aa: CSGTGGGSGNTIYF
CDR3nt: TGCAGCGGTACAGGGGGTGGCTCTGGAAACACCATATATTTT

d_gene: TRBD1
v_gene: TRBV28
j_gene: TRBJ1-5
abundance: -
CDR3aa: CATEGARQPQHF
CDR3nt: TGTGCCACCGAGGGGGCCCGCCAGCCCCAGCATTTT

d_gene: -
v_gene: TRBV18
j_gene: TRBJ2-2
abundance: once
CDR3aa: CASSPPRNTGELFF
CDR3nt: TGTGCCAGCTCACCCCCCAGGAACACCGGGGAGCTGTTTTTT